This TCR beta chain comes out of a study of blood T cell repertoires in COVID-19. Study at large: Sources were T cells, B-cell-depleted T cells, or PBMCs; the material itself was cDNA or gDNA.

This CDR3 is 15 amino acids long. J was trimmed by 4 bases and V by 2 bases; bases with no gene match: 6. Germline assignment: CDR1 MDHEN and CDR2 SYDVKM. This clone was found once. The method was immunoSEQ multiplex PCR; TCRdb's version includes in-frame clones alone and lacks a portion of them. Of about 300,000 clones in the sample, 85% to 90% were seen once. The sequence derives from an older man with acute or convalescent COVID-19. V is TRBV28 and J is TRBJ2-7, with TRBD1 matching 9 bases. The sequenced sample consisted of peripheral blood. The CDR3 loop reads CASSLSTGGLYEQYF. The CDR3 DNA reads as TGTGCCAGCAGTTTAAGTACAGGGGGCCTATACGAGCAGTACTTC.